This T cell receptor (beta chain) was recovered during a study of blood T cell repertoires in COVID-19 (dated by TCRdb to 2020 to 2021). Context from the whole study: Samples from collaborators originated in the United States, Italy and Spain and spanned both the acute and convalescent phases of COVID-19. The material from the prospective study consisted of cDNA or gDNA derived from T cells, B-cell-depleted T cells, or PBMCs. Subjects who had been exposed to COVID-19, were actively infected with it, or had recovered from it provided the deeply sampled blood TCRbeta repertoires that made up the dataset. The repertoires were released in a freely available public database meant as a resource for research on the immune response to SARS-CoV-2. Samples were obtained from the ongoing ImmuneRACE study (first 160 participants) and from 1,254 subjects provided by 6 global collaborators. The sample metadata nearly always contained a de-identified subject ID, COVID-19 status, age in years and sex. HLA class I and class II types, where available, came from metadata supplied by the sample provider rather than from assay-based typing.

This clone is a singleton in its sample. Which antigen it targets is not known. No much larger clone exists at a distance of one base, and base qualities are not known. Beyond this particular receptor, the publication reports: The amount of clinical and demographic metadata varied by source and participant and was provided uncurated.

V trim: 0 bases; J trim: 0 bases; unmatched bases: 7. The CDR3 contains 18 residues, cysteine and phenylalanine counted. Only CDR3 DNA remains: 54 bases, in frame from the first base. CDR1 is given as SGHDT and CDR2 as YYEEEE, both from the germline V gene. Whole blood was collected in K2EDTA tubes by collaborating institutions according to the institutions' own protocols. Collaborator samples were shipped for TCRbeta analysis as frozen whole blood, isolated PBMCs, or DNA extracted from either sample type. TCRbeta CDR3 regions were amplified from genomic DNA by means of the immunoSEQ Assay, a bias-controlled multiplex PCR. The original methods were these. Nucleated cell counts per sample were estimated from amplification of reference gene primers within the assay. To quantify the absolute abundance of each unique TCRbeta CDR3 rearrangement, sequence reads were collapsed and filtered. Productive Simpson clonality was computed per sample as the square root of Simpson's diversity index over productive rearrangements. TCRdb provides this immuneACCESS table in a form limited to in-frame rearrangements. Some clones are lacking; in checked studies, under half of them reflect an unresolved V gene, and why the rest are absent is not known. V, J and clone size reflect that table, while D and trimming were determined from the DNA. This sample is represented by about 120,000 clones; 75% to 80% of them were singletons. The ten largest clonotypes hold 15% to 20% of the sample.

The sequencing sample was made of peripheral blood. The origin of this receptor is a woman older than 75 with active or convalescent COVID-19. The chain uses TRBV5-6 and TRBJ2-5; TRBD1 agrees with 11 junctional bases. At the DNA level, the sequence is TGTGCCAGCAGCTTGGGCCCTCCGGGACAGGGGGACCAAGAGACCCAGTACTTC. The resulting protein is CASSLGPPGQGDQETQYF.